The 28 T cell receptor beta chains below were found in one sample sequenced in a study of shared clonotypes between healthy human individuals. Data came from immunoSEQ multiplex PCR; TCRdb stores just in-frame clones and leaves some out. This table has about 450,000 clones, around 79% appearing once. The sequencing sample was made of PBMCs. Receptors originate from a woman aged 40 to 50 in good health. Some clones in this sample may be carry-over from other donors' samples.

A word on this clone: A single base is all that separates this from a far larger clone, so a read error is likely. The sample contains more than one DNA sequence encoding this CDR3. The rearrangement links TRBV7-2 to TRBJ2-5, with D tentatively TRBD1 (5 bases). This CDR3 is built from 16 residues. Germline values: CDR1 SGHTA, CDR2 FQGNSA. Trimming left V 5 bases short and J 2 bases short, with 18 bases between. The chain's CDR3 is CASSTTGVGPQETQYF. The CDR3, as DNA: TGTGCCAGCAGCACCACAGGAGTGGGGCCTCAAGAGACCCAGTACTTC.

Comments on this clone: This may arise from a read error, as a much more abundant clone is one base away. Other DNA variants within this sample encode the same CDR3. The chain joins TRBV30 to TRBJ2-7, with a tentative D call TRBD2 (5 bases). The CDR3 is made up of 12 amino acids. Trimming pared 4 bases from V and 4 bases from J, leaving 11 bases between. In germline, CDR1 is GTSNPN, CDR2 SVGIG (reference sequence). The CDR3, as DNA: TGTGCCTGGACCGGGGTTGGATACGAGCAGTACTTC. Translation: CAWTGVGYEQYF.

This chain's CDR3 is CASSPRTRGTDTQYF. CDR3 sequence (DNA): TGCGCCAGCAGCCCGAGGACTAGGGGCACAGATACGCAGTATTTT. The chain joins TRBV4-1 to TRBJ2-3, with 7 bases aligning to TRBD2. The CDR3 consists of 15 residues. The V and J ends lost 4 bases and 1 base, in that order; junction bases with no gene match: 5. Per the germline V gene, CDR1 is MGHRA and CDR2 is YSYEKL.

The chain couples TRBV5-6 to TRBJ2-7; 9 nucleotides match TRBD1. The CDR3 has 14 amino acids. V lost 4 bases, J lost 7 bases, and 9 bases stayed unmatched. Germline assignment: CDR1 SGHDT and CDR2 YYEEEE. The CDR3 nucleotides are TGTGCCAGCAGCAGAACCCGGGACAGGGAAGAGCAGTACTTC. As protein: CASSRTRDREEQYF.

The chain couples TRBV6-6 to TRBJ1-5; no firm D call. V shed 0 bases and J shed 4 bases, with 10 bases lying between them. Germline V CDR1 and CDR2: MNHNY, SVGAGI (reference sequence). The CDR3 sequence is 15 residues long. The CDR3 protein is CASSYSRTANQPQHF. In nucleotides, the CDR3 is TGTGCCAGCAGTTACTCGAGGACCGCAAATCAGCCCCAGCATTTT.

This clone has just a few counts. The CDR3 DNA is TGTGCCAGCAGCCCACAGGGGCGGGGGAACACTGAAGCTTTCTTT. It is translated as CASSPQGRGNTEAFF. This chain links TRBV7-2 with TRBJ1-1, with 7 bases matching TRBD1. V gave up 5 bases and J gave up 1 base; unmatched junction bases: 7. The germline gives CDR1 SGHTA, CDR2 FQGNSA. The CDR3 runs 15 residues.

Only a few counts were recorded for this clone. The chain recombines TRBV9 with TRBJ1-1; D possibly corresponds to TRBD1 (6 bases). Trimming removed 3 bases from V and 1 base from J, with 7 bases in between. There are 13 residues in the CDR3. Per germline, CDR1 SGDLS and CDR2 YYNGEE. The chain's CDR3 is CASSAQGNTEAFF. DNA of the CDR3: TGTGCCAGCAGCGCACAGGGGAACACTGAAGCTTTCTTT.

In regard to this clone: This sample also contains other DNA sequences that code for the same CDR3. The J gene is TRBJ1-1, the V gene TRBV19; 7 positions match TRBD1. Looked up from germline, CDR1 is LNHDA and CDR2 is SQIVND (reference sequence). The V and J ends lost 5 bases and 2 bases, in that order; junction bases with no gene match: 2. This CDR3 is 13 amino acids long. Here the CDR3 reads CASSGTVNTEAFF. DNA of the CDR3: TGTGCCAGTAGTGGGACAGTTAACACTGAAGCTTTCTTT.

The chain combines TRBV6-6 with TRBJ1-1; D remains unclear. The CDR3 length is 11 residues. The ends were cut back, 1 base at V and 5 bases at J, with 2 bases in the middle. Looked up from germline, CDR1 is MNHNY and CDR2 is SVGAGI (reference sequence). This CDR3 reads CASSYFTEAFF. Here the CDR3 DNA reads TGTGCCAGCAGTTACTTTACTGAAGCTTTCTTT.

The CDR3: CASSHRGAEKLFF. The CDR3 nucleotides are TGTGCCAGCAGCCACAGGGGGGCTGAAAAACTGTTTTTT. The genes are TRBV7-9 and TRBJ1-4; 8 nucleotides line up with TRBD1. This CDR3 has 13 amino acids. V lost 5 bases, J lost 7 bases, and 3 bases stayed unmatched. Looked up from germline, CDR1 is SEHNR and CDR2 is FQNEAQ (reference sequence).

This clone has just one count. The genes are TRBV11-2 and TRBJ2-3; 7 positions agree with TRBD2. Germline V CDR1 and CDR2: SGHAT, FQNNGV. The CDR3 runs to 17 residues. The V segment lost 5 bases and the J segment 2 bases; nucleotides outside the gene matches: 13. The CDR3 reads CASSPWKGGSVTDTQYF. The CDR3 DNA reads TGTGCCAGCAGCCCCTGGAAGGGCGGGAGTGTCACAGATACGCAGTATTTT.

The chain recombines TRBV28 with TRBJ2-3; 10 nucleotides agree with TRBD2. Germline V gives CDR1 MDHEN, CDR2 SYDVKM. V lost 7 bases, J lost 1 base, and 8 bases stayed unmatched. The CDR3 runs 16 residues. CDR3 in amino acids: CASMRSGRAGTDTQYF. The CDR3 region has the DNA TGTGCCAGCATGAGGAGCGGGAGGGCGGGCACAGATACGCAGTATTTT.

The chain couples TRBV28 to TRBJ1-3; a weak D match, TRBD1 (6 bases). The length of the CDR3 is 16 residues. CDR1 is MDHEN, CDR2 SYDVKM, per germline. The V end was cut by 3 bases, the J end by 0 bases, with 12 bases between. CDR3 region: CASSLGGGSSGNTIYF. In nucleotides, the CDR3 is TGTGCCAGCAGTTTGGGGGGCGGCAGCTCTGGAAACACCATATATTTT.

J is TRBJ1-6 and V is TRBV28, with D uncertain. Germline lookup yields CDR1 MDHEN and CDR2 SYDVKM. V was clipped by 6 bases and J by 3 bases, with 3 bases between them. This CDR3 has 12 amino acids. CDR3 DNA sequence: TGTGCCAGCAGACTCTATAATTCACCCCTCCACTTT. This gives the protein CASRLYNSPLHF.

The CDR3 protein is CASIKPGTSGNFHEQYF. The CDR3 nucleotides read TGTGCCAGCATCAAGCCCGGGACTAGCGGGAATTTCCACGAGCAGTACTTC. This chain uses TRBV28 with TRBJ2-7, with TRBD2 matching 13 bases. J gave up 5 bases and V 7 bases, and 14 bases lay outside the gene matches. Germline CDR1 reads MDHEN; CDR2 reads SYDVKM. There are 17 residues in the CDR3.

The chain is built from TRBV18 and TRBJ2-3; TRBD2 aligns across 7 bases. V gave up 1 base and J gave up 3 bases; unmatched junction bases: 7. This CDR3 is 16 amino acids long. CDR1 is KGHSH, CDR2 LQKENI, per germline. Here the CDR3 DNA reads TGTGCCAGCTCACCACGACTTGGGAGGGGAACAGATACGCAGTATTTT. It encodes CASSPRLGRGTDTQYF.

As to this clone: Other nucleotide sequences from this sample produce the same CDR3. The CDR3 loop reads CASSLSSNQPQHF. In DNA form, the CDR3 reads TGTGCCAGCAGCTTAAGCAGCAATCAGCCCCAGCATTTT. The rearrangement uses TRBV11-2 and TRBJ1-5; D is unresolved. This CDR3 contains 13 residues. V lost 2 bases to trimming and J lost 1 base, with 3 bases between them. CDR1 and CDR2 (germline): SGHAT, FQNNGV.

The J gene is TRBJ2-7, the V gene TRBV6-5; either TRBD1 or TRBD2 may fit D (6 bases each). Germline CDR1 MNHEY, CDR2 SVGAGI. The CDR3 spans 11 residues. Deletions cut 6 bases from V and 11 bases from J, with 14 bases between. CDR3 protein: CASRDSRLEYF. CDR3 sequence (DNA): TGTGCCAGCAGGGACAGCCGACTAGAGTACTTC.

This chain links TRBV30 with TRBJ1-4; a weak D match, TRBD1 (6 bases). The CDR3 is 15 amino acids. Germline V gene lookup returns CDR1 GTSNPN and CDR2 SVGIG (reference sequence). V was clipped by 0 bases and J by 8 bases, with 16 bases between them. The CDR3 DNA sequence: TGTGCCTGGAGTGTAGTCAGGGGAGGAGGCGAAAAACTGTTTTTT. Amino acids: CAWSVVRGGGEKLFF.

Of note for this clone: Within the sample, other DNA sequences also encode this same CDR3. The genes are TRBV6-1 and TRBJ2-7; D is possibly TRBD2 (6 bases). The CDR3 contains 13 residues. V was shortened by 1 base and J by 7 bases, with 11 bases between the two germline ends. Germline V gene lookup returns CDR1 MNHNS and CDR2 SASEGT. As DNA, the CDR3 is TGTGCCAGCAGTGAAGGGCTAGCGAGGGAGCAGTACTTC. Its protein is CASSEGLAREQYF.

The chain links TRBV4-1 to TRBJ2-7; 11 bases line up with TRBD2. The ends lost 4 bases at V and 3 bases at J; junction bases unmatched: 2. The CDR3 covers 14 residues. CDR1 and CDR2 (germline): MGHRA, YSYEKL. CDR3 in amino acids: CASSPTSGNYEQYF. The DNA of the CDR3 is TGCGCCAGCAGCCCGACTAGCGGGAACTACGAGCAGTACTTC.

The genes are TRBV7-9 and TRBJ2-3, with D possibly being TRBD1 or TRBD2 (5 bases each). V was clipped by 5 bases and J by 9 bases, with 9 bases between them. The CDR3 has 11 amino acids. The germline CDR1 and CDR2 sequences are SEHNR and FQNEAQ (reference sequence). CDR3 bases: TGTGCCAGCAGCGAGGGGACGACGCAGTATTTT. Translating it yields CASSEGTTQYF.

The rearrangement uses TRBV2 and TRBJ2-3, with 11 bases that match TRBD2. V gave up 6 bases and J gave up 6 bases; unmatched junction bases: 11. CDR3 length equals 16 residues. Germline values: CDR1 SNHLY, CDR2 FYNNEI. The CDR3 here is CASSAMTSGNGDTQYF. CDR3 nucleotides: TGTGCCAGCAGCGCAATGACTAGCGGGAATGGCGATACGCAGTATTTT.

This clone appeared a single time. V is TRBV6-1 and J is TRBJ2-3, with TRBD2 identical over 10 bases. Trimming at V came to 2 bases and at J to 6 bases, leaving 5 bases not matched to a gene. This CDR3 contains 15 residues. In germline, CDR1 is MNHNS, CDR2 SASEGT. The DNA of the CDR3 is TGTGCCAGCAGTGAACAGTCTAGCGGGAGTGATACGCAGTATTTT. This encodes CASSEQSSGSDTQYF.

In DNA, the CDR3 is TGTGCCAGCAGTTCCATCGGACAGGGGGTTCGGAATGAGCAGTTCTTC. As protein: CASSSIGQGVRNEQFF. The chain recombines TRBV6-6 with TRBJ2-1, with 10 bases aligning to TRBD1. V lost 4 bases to trimming and J lost 7 bases; unmatched junction nucleotides: 10. Germline V lookup: CDR1 MNHNY, CDR2 SVGAGI (reference sequence). This CDR3 contains 16 residues.

This chain joins TRBV6-4 and TRBJ2-1; 7 bases are shared with TRBD1. V trimming: 0 bases; J trimming: 8 bases; junction bases outside the gene matches: 25. The CDR3 extends over 21 amino acids. CDR1 and CDR2 (germline): MRHNA, SNTAGT. CDR3 region: CASSDSKGKGSASNQGDEQFF. CDR3 sequence (DNA): TGTGCCAGCAGTGACTCGAAGGGTAAGGGGTCAGCTTCCAATCAGGGGGATGAGCAGTTCTTC.

The gene calls are TRBV19 and TRBJ1-2; no clear D gene. Trimming pared 5 bases from V and 3 bases from J, leaving 7 bases between. This CDR3 spans 12 amino acids. Germline values: CDR1 LNHDA, CDR2 SQIVND (reference sequence). This CDR3 reads CASSSRDYGYTF. The CDR3 DNA follows: TGTGCCAGTAGTTCCCGTGACTATGGCTACACCTTC.

There are a few counts of this clone. The rearrangement uses TRBV6-4 and TRBJ2-2, with D maybe TRBD2 (5 bases). CDR1 is MRHNA and CDR2 is SNTAGT in the germline V gene. The V end lost 2 bases, the J end lost 4 bases, and 11 bases lay between the germline ends. The CDR3 runs 15 residues. CDR3 sequence: CASSDKGRGTGELFF. CDR3 sequence (DNA): TGTGCCAGCAGTGACAAAGGCCGGGGCACCGGGGAGCTGTTTTTT.